This T cell receptor beta chain was captured by sequencing in a study of T cell changes during pregnancy in multiple sclerosis. The V and J ends lost 0 bases and 1 base respectively, with 12 bases between them. Germline V CDR1 and CDR2: GTSNPN, SVGIG (reference sequence). CDR3 length: 15 amino acids. Profiling relied on immunoSEQ multiplex PCR, and the TCRdb table lists in-frame clones only, not all of them. The data contain tens of thousands of clones, 93% of them singletons. This TCR came from a female donor with multiple sclerosis, enrolled in a pregnancy study. The chain couples TRBV30 to TRBJ1-1; D is possibly TRBD1 (6 bases). The specimen was peripheral blood, collected in the second trimester of pregnancy. The CDR3 nucleotides are TGTGCCTGGAGTGTATGGGGGGGCGAGAACACTGAAGCTTTCTTT. This translates into CAWSVWGGENTEAFF.